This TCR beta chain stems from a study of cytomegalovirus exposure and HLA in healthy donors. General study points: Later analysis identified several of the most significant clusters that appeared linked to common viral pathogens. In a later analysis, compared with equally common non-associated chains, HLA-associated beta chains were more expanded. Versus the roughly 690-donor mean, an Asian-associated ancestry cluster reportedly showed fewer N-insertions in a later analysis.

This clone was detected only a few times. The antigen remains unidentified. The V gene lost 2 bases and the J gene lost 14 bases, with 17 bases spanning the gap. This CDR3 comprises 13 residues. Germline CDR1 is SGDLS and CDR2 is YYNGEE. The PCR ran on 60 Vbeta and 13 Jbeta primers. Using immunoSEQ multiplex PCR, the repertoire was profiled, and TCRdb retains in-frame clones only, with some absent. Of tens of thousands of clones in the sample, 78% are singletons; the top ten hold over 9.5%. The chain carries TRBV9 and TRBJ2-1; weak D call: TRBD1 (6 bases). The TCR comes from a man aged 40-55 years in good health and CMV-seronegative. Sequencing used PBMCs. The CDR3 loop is CASSVSLQGSKFF. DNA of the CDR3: TGTGCCAGCAGCGTTTCCCTCCAGGGGAGTAAGTTCTTC. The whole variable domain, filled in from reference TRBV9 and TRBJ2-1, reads DSGVTQTPKHLITATGQRVTLRCSPRSGDLSVYWYQQSLDQGLQFLIQYYNGEERAKGNILERFSAQQFPDLHSELNLSSLELGDSALYFCASSVSLQGSKFFGPGTRLTVL.